This record covers a single T cell receptor (beta chain). As yet, its antigen is unknown. The data stem from a study of cytomegalovirus exposure and HLA in healthy donors. Overall study results and limits: Specific recognition of CMV antigens was confirmed in vitro for a few chains (all CMV-associated). Among the most significant clusters, several appeared linked to common viral pathogens in a later analysis. Earlier findings revealed that most TCR beta V segments proved productive either about 87% or about 30% of the time. Most TCR sequences were seen very rarely across donors, but some public TCRs occurred in many.

With 60 Vbeta and 13 Jbeta primers, the PCR was carried out. Repertoires were generated with immunoSEQ multiplex PCR, while TCRdb's copy carries only in-frame clones and drops some. Of 70,000 to 100,000 clones in the sample, roughly 63% were seen once. V was pared by 2 bases and J by 2 bases, with 5 bases of the junction left unmatched. The CDR3 has 15 amino acids. Germline CDR1 and CDR2: SGHTS and YDEGEE. This chain joins TRBV5-8 and TRBJ2-7, with TRBD1 matching over 9 bases. Sample: PBMCs. The sequence was collected from a man aged 50 to 60 in good health and CMV-seronegative. Written as DNA, the CDR3 is TGTGCCAGCAGCTTAGGGACAGGGCCCACCTACGAGCAGTACTTC. Protein: CASSLGTGPTYEQYF.